These 18 T cell receptor beta chains were all obtained from the same sample, sequenced in a study of tumor-infiltrating lymphocytes in localized non-small cell lung cancer. TCRdb's copy holds only in-frame clones and misses some; the assay was immunoSEQ multiplex PCR. The table records 11,000 or so clones, 60% to 85% of them present only once. The sample was uninvolved lung tissue not adjacent to the tumor. The receptors were sampled from a human donor with non-small cell lung cancer.

The V gene is TRBV5-1, the J gene TRBJ1-6, with D possibly matching TRBD1 (6 bases). CDR1 and CDR2 (germline): SGHRS, YFSETQ. The CDR3 totals 16 residues. Between the trimmed V and J ends, which lost 0 bases and 8 bases, there was a span of 15 bases. The CDR3 sequence: CASSLVVHREHSPLHF. The CDR3 nucleotides read TGCGCCAGCAGCTTGGTGGTCCACAGGGAGCATTCACCCCTCCACTTT. Based on the CDR3 plus reference TRBV5-1 and TRBJ1-6, the full variable domain is KAGVTQTPRYLIKTRGQQVTLSCSPISGHRSVSWYQQTPGQGLQFLFEYFSETQRNKGNFPGRFSGRQFSNSRSEMNVSTLELGDSALYLCASSLVVHREHSPLHFGNGTRLTVT.

This clone was seen a handful of times. V gene TRBV6-6 combines with J gene TRBJ1-1; the D is unclear. This CDR3 has 12 residues. V lost 0 bases and J lost 3, with 2 bases in between. Germline lookup yields CDR1 MNHNY and CDR2 SVGAGI (reference sequence). The CDR3 loop is CASSYSDTEAFF. CDR3 coding DNA: TGTGCCAGCAGTTACTCGGACACTGAAGCTTTCTTT.

This chain joins TRBV6-6 and TRBJ2-2, with D perhaps TRBD1 or TRBD2 (5 bases each). The length of the CDR3 is 14 residues. Germline V gives CDR1 MNHNY, CDR2 SVGAGI (reference sequence). Trimming shortened V by 7 bases and J by 6 bases, and 15 bases separated the two germline ends. CDR3 DNA sequence: TGTGCCAGCACCCGGGCAGGGACCCCCGGGGAGCTGTTTTTT. Translating it yields CASTRAGTPGELFF.

This chain links TRBV27 with TRBJ1-1; no reliable D call. The CDR3 has 13 amino acids. The V gene lost 3 bases and the J gene lost 0 bases, with 5 bases spanning the gap. Germline CDR1 MNHEY, CDR2 SMNVEV (reference sequence). The CDR3 DNA sequence: TGTGCCAGCAGTTTGTTCATGAACACTGAAGCTTTCTTT. Translating it yields CASSLFMNTEAFF.

This clone has just a few counts. The J gene is TRBJ2-5, the V gene TRBV11-2; TRBD2 matches 8 bases. This CDR3 region has 13 residues. Trimming removed 3 bases from V and 5 bases from J; junction bases left unmatched: 2. Germline lookup yields CDR1 SGHAT and CDR2 FQNNGV. The CDR3 DNA follows: TGTGCCAGCAGCTTCCCGGGAGGGGAGACCCAGTACTTC. It is translated as CASSFPGGETQYF.

This clone was seen a handful of times. This chain joins TRBV6-1 and TRBJ2-7, with D possibly being TRBD2 (6 bases). The V end lost 10 bases, the J end lost 3 bases, and 19 bases lay between the germline ends. This CDR3 region has 14 residues. Per the germline V gene, CDR1 is MNHNS and CDR2 is SASEGT. CDR3 loop: CATLRLAKVYEQYF. The CDR3 region has the DNA TGTGCCACCCTTAGGCTAGCGAAGGTCTACGAGCAGTACTTC.

This chain uses TRBV28 with TRBJ2-7; D is tentatively TRBD1 or TRBD2 (5 bases each). CDR3 length: 13 residues. Germline loops: CDR1 MDHEN, CDR2 SYDVKM. V gave up 5 bases and J gave up 5 bases, with 13 bases separating them. CDR3 coding DNA: TGTGCCAGCAGTAATCTCCGAGGGGACGAGCAGTACTTC. Protein product: CASSNLRGDEQYF. Full variable domain (rest looked up from reference TRBV28 and TRBJ2-7): DVKVTQSSRYLVKRTGEKVFLECVQDMDHENMFWYRQDPGLGLRLIYFSYDVKMKEKGDIPEGYSVSREKKERFSLILESASTNQTSMYLCASSNLRGDEQYFGPGTRLTVT.

The rearrangement uses TRBV5-6 and TRBJ1-2, with D unclear. CDR1 and CDR2 from the germline V gene are SGHDT and YYEEEE. With 0 bases removed from V and 8 bases from J, the gap between germline ends came to 8 bases. The CDR3 covers 12 residues. Here the CDR3 reads CASSLGTNGYTF. In DNA, the CDR3 is TGTGCCAGCAGCTTGGGGACGAACGGCTACACCTTC.

This chain connects TRBV2 to TRBJ1-1; no reliable D call. Trimming left V 2 bases short and J 3 bases short, with 7 bases between. CDR3 length: 13 residues. The germline V gene encodes CDR1 SNHLY and CDR2 FYNNEI. CDR3 residues: CASSEPGDTEAFF. In DNA, the CDR3 is TGTGCCAGCAGTGAACCCGGGGACACTGAAGCTTTCTTT.

The CDR3 DNA reads as TGTGCCAGCAGCCCCTTACTAGCGGGAGGGTTGGCAGATACGCAGTATTTT. Its protein is CASSPLLAGGLADTQYF. The chain combines TRBV7-9 with TRBJ2-3, with 13 positions matching TRBD2. Trimming removed 5 bases from V and 4 bases from J; junction bases left unmatched: 9. In germline, CDR1 is SEHNR, CDR2 FQNEAQ (reference sequence). The CDR3 has 17 amino acids.

Written as DNA, the CDR3 is TGTGCCATCAGTGAGACGGGGGTAGGCACCGGGGAGCTGTTTTTT. Residues: CAISETGVGTGELFF. The J gene is TRBJ2-2, the V gene TRBV10-3; weak D call: TRBD2 (6 bases). The germline V and J ends were trimmed by 2 bases and 4 bases, with 11 bases remaining between them. The germline V gene has CDR1 ENHRY and CDR2 SYGVKD. This CDR3 contains 15 residues.

The chain carries TRBV5-8 and TRBJ1-1; possible D gene TRBD1, 6 bases. The CDR3 runs 16 residues. Germline CDR1 is SGHTS and CDR2 is YDEGEE. Between the trimmed V and J ends, which lost 0 bases and 4 bases, there was a span of 16 bases. The CDR3 bases are TGTGCCAGCAGCTTGGAGGCAGGGAGGGGGATCACTGAAGCTTTCTTT. Its translation: CASSLEAGRGITEAFF.

The rearrangement links TRBV5-6 to TRBJ2-1, with a possible D match to TRBD1 (5 bases). Deletions cut 0 bases from V and 8 bases from J, with 21 bases between. The CDR3 contains 17 residues. Germline values: CDR1 SGHDT, CDR2 YYEEEE. The CDR3 nucleotides read TGTGCCAGCAGCTTGGTGGGTGGTGGGTCAGGGTGGGATGAGCAGTTCTTC. Its protein is CASSLVGGGSGWDEQFF.

This chain uses TRBV2 with TRBJ2-7; 8 nucleotides match TRBD1. The V and J ends lost 3 bases and 6 bases, in that order; junction bases with no gene match: 4. The CDR3 runs to 13 residues. Germline V gene lookup returns CDR1 SNHLY and CDR2 FYNNEI. The CDR3 region is CASSDQGAFEQYF. In DNA, the CDR3 is TGTGCCAGCAGTGACCAGGGGGCGTTCGAGCAGTACTTC.

The genes are TRBV15 and TRBJ2-5; D is unresolved. Germline values: CDR1 LNHNV, CDR2 YYDKDF (reference sequence). The CDR3 is made up of 13 amino acids. Between the trimmed V and J ends, which lost 7 bases and 9 bases, there was a span of 18 bases. CDR3 in DNA: TGTGCCACCACCGCAGAGGTAACACGGTCCCAGTACTTC. Translated: CATTAEVTRSQYF. Variable domain in full (rest from reference TRBV15 and TRBJ2-5): DAMVIQNPRYQVTQFGKPVTLSCSQTLNHNVMYWYQQKSSQAPKLLFHYYDKDFNNEADTPDNFQSRRPNTSFCFLDIRSPGLGDTAMYLCATTAEVTRSQYFGPGTRLLVL.

The rearrangement joins TRBV2 to TRBJ2-3; 10 bases map to TRBD1. The CDR3 spans 14 residues. The V gene end was trimmed by 9 bases and the J gene end by 5 bases; junction bases not matched to a gene: 8. Per the germline V gene, CDR1 is SNHLY and CDR2 is FYNNEI. The DNA of the CDR3 is TGTGCCAGTCGATGGGACAGGGGACAAGATACGCAGTATTTT. It specifies CASRWDRGQDTQYF.

The chain has TRBV28 and TRBJ1-2; D uncertain. V was pared by 2 bases and J by 2 bases, with 6 bases between. The CDR3 extends over 13 amino acids. Germline assignment: CDR1 MDHEN and CDR2 SYDVKM. CDR3 sequence (DNA): TGTGCCAGCAGTTTACGGCAAAACTATGGCTACACCTTC. Protein product: CASSLRQNYGYTF.

The chain is built from TRBV29-1 and TRBJ1-1; 9 bases map to TRBD1. J was trimmed by 5 bases and V by 7 bases; bases with no gene match: 5. The CDR3 has 12 residues. CDR1 SQVTM and CDR2 ANQGSEA come from the germline V gene. The CDR3 protein is CSGGQGSTEAFF. The CDR3 region has the DNA TGCAGCGGGGGACAGGGAAGTACTGAAGCTTTCTTT.